Listed below are T cell receptor beta chains from one sample, sequenced in a study of blood T cell repertoires in COVID-19. Sequencing used immunoSEQ multiplex PCR; TCRdb keeps in-frame clones, though not all of them. This sample carries about 150,000 clones, more than 75% of them seen once, and the ten largest clones take 12% to 15%. The sample consisted of peripheral blood. These receptors all stem from a human donor with acute or convalescent COVID-19. The donor label of this sample is uncertain. CDR3s include the opening cysteine and the closing phenylalanine or tryptophan. Each record gives: J gene, D gene, V gene, clone size, CDR3 protein, CDR3 DNA. The D gene is left open where the match is weak. The size entry is marked missing in some rows and otherwise reads once, few, many or a size class.

j_gene: TRBJ1-1
d_gene: -
v_gene: TRBV6-5
abundance: -
CDR3aa: CASRKPGGDTEAFF
CDR3nt: TGTGCCAGCAGAAAACCTGGAGGCGACACTGAAGCTTTCTTT

j_gene: TRBJ1-2
d_gene: -
v_gene: TRBV7-3
abundance: -
CDR3aa: CASSSEGDNYGYTF
CDR3nt: TGTGCCAGCAGCTCAGAGGGGGATAACTATGGCTACACCTTC

j_gene: TRBJ2-5
d_gene: TRBD2
v_gene: TRBV19
abundance: -
CDR3aa: CASNKRGARETQYF
CDR3nt: TGTGCCAGTAATAAGCGGGGGGCCCGGGAGACCCAGTACTTC

j_gene: TRBJ2-3
d_gene: -
v_gene: TRBV7-9
abundance: -
CDR3aa: CASDYPGERQYF
CDR3nt: TGTGCCAGCGATTACCCGGGGGAGAGGCAGTATTTT

j_gene: TRBJ1-2
d_gene: -
v_gene: TRBV3-1/TRBV3-2
abundance: -
CDR3aa: CASSPAVAGAGGYTF
CDR3nt: TGTGCCAGCAGCCCAGCGGTGGCGGGGGCTGGTGGCTACACCTTC

j_gene: TRBJ2-7
d_gene: -
v_gene: TRBV4-3
abundance: -
CDR3aa: CASSQESRGNNEQYF
CDR3nt: TGCGCCAGCAGCCAAGAATCCAGGGGAAATAACGAGCAGTACTTC

j_gene: TRBJ2-7
d_gene: TRBD1
v_gene: TRBV11-3
abundance: few
CDR3aa: CASSTGQGSGWVEQYF
CDR3nt: TGTGCCAGCAGCACCGGACAGGGTAGCGGATGGGTCGAGCAGTACTTC

j_gene: TRBJ1-2
d_gene: -
v_gene: TRBV30
abundance: -
CDR3aa: CAWTSRILAPGYTF
CDR3nt: TGTGCCTGGACCTCGCGAATACTTGCACCGGGCTACACCTTC

j_gene: TRBJ2-1
d_gene: TRBD2
v_gene: TRBV9
abundance: -
CDR3aa: CASSVEAGEVDEQFF
CDR3nt: TGTGCCAGCAGCGTAGAAGCGGGGGAAGTGGATGAGCAGTTCTTC

j_gene: TRBJ2-7
d_gene: TRBD1
v_gene: TRBV2
abundance: -
CDR3aa: CASSGDRAGEQYF
CDR3nt: TGTGCCAGCAGTGGGGACAGGGCTGGCGAGCAGTACTTC

j_gene: TRBJ1-1
d_gene: -
v_gene: TRBV12-5
abundance: -
CDR3aa: CASGFDSTEAFF
CDR3nt: TGTGCTAGTGGTTTCGACAGCACTGAAGCTTTCTTT

j_gene: TRBJ2-5
d_gene: -
v_gene: TRBV14
abundance: few
CDR3aa: CASSLMRTEETQYF
CDR3nt: TGTGCCAGCAGCCTTATGCGGACAGAAGAGACCCAGTACTTC

j_gene: TRBJ1-2
d_gene: TRBD1
v_gene: TRBV19
abundance: -
CDR3aa: CASGQAEYYYGYTF
CDR3nt: TGTGCCAGCGGACAGGCAGAGTATTACTATGGCTACACCTTC

j_gene: TRBJ1-2
d_gene: TRBD1
v_gene: TRBV4-1
abundance: -
CDR3aa: CASSRSGTGVSDGYTF
CDR3nt: TGCGCCAGCAGCCGTTCCGGGACAGGGGTATCGGATGGCTACACCTTC

j_gene: TRBJ1-2
d_gene: TRBD1
v_gene: TRBV10-3
abundance: once
CDR3aa: CAIRQGARRDYGYTF
CDR3nt: TGTGCCATCAGGCAGGGGGCGAGGAGGGACTATGGCTACACCTTC

j_gene: TRBJ1-2
d_gene: TRBD1
v_gene: TRBV7-9
abundance: -
CDR3aa: CASSRALGQGKTSGGYTF
CDR3nt: TGTGCCAGCAGCCGAGCTCTCGGACAGGGTAAGACTTCGGGAGGCTACACCTTC

j_gene: TRBJ1-2
d_gene: -
v_gene: TRBV18
abundance: once
CDR3aa: CASSPERAANYGYTF
CDR3nt: TGTGCCAGCTCACCAGAGAGGGCGGCTAACTATGGCTACACCTTC

j_gene: TRBJ2-3
d_gene: TRBD1
v_gene: TRBV19
abundance: -
CDR3aa: CASSMVQGTQYF
CDR3nt: TGTGCCAGTAGTATGGTACAGGGGACGCAGTATTTT

j_gene: TRBJ2-1
d_gene: TRBD2
v_gene: TRBV27
abundance: -
CDR3aa: CASTKTSRVVNEQFF
CDR3nt: TGTGCCAGCACCAAGACTAGCAGAGTCGTCAATGAGCAGTTCTTC

j_gene: TRBJ1-2
d_gene: TRBD1
v_gene: TRBV6-4
abundance: -
CDR3aa: CASSASLGQAYGYTF
CDR3nt: TGTGCCAGCAGTGCCTCGCTTGGACAGGCGTATGGCTACACCTTC

j_gene: TRBJ1-1
d_gene: -
v_gene: TRBV9
abundance: -
CDR3aa: CASSPRAGSGNTEAFF
CDR3nt: TGTGCCAGCAGCCCCCGGGCGGGGAGTGGGAACACTGAAGCTTTCTTT

j_gene: TRBJ1-5
d_gene: -
v_gene: TRBV11-2
abundance: -
CDR3aa: CASSLGEGQPQHF
CDR3nt: TGTGCCAGCAGCTTAGGAGAGGGCCAGCCCCAGCATTTT

j_gene: TRBJ1-5
d_gene: TRBD1
v_gene: TRBV29-1
abundance: -
CDR3aa: CSVQGVGNQPQHF
CDR3nt: TGCAGCGTTCAGGGGGTTGGCAATCAGCCCCAGCATTTT

j_gene: TRBJ1-2
d_gene: -
v_gene: TRBV2
abundance: -
CDR3aa: CASILTAYGYTF
CDR3nt: TGTGCCAGCATCCTGACAGCCTATGGCTACACCTTC

j_gene: TRBJ1-1
d_gene: TRBD1
v_gene: TRBV10-3
abundance: once
CDR3aa: CAMKGASRNTEAFF
CDR3nt: TGTGCCATGAAGGGGGCGTCAAGGAACACTGAAGCTTTCTTT

j_gene: TRBJ2-5
d_gene: -
v_gene: TRBV11-2
abundance: -
CDR3aa: CASSLGRGGGQETQYF
CDR3nt: TGTGCCAGCAGCTTAGGAAGGGGGGGCGGCCAAGAGACCCAGTACTTC

j_gene: TRBJ1-2
d_gene: -
v_gene: TRBV5-1
abundance: few
CDR3aa: CASSEKTGSNYGYTF
CDR3nt: TGCGCCAGCAGCGAAAAGACAGGTTCTAACTATGGCTACACCTTC

j_gene: TRBJ2-4
d_gene: -
v_gene: TRBV5-5
abundance: -
CDR3aa: CASSLQGGKNIQYF
CDR3nt: TGTGCCAGCAGCTTGCAGGGAGGAAAAAACATTCAGTACTTC

j_gene: TRBJ2-7
d_gene: TRBD1
v_gene: TRBV18
abundance: -
CDR3aa: CASSRDSLYEQYF
CDR3nt: TGTGCCAGCTCACGGGACAGCCTCTACGAGCAGTACTTC

j_gene: TRBJ2-3
d_gene: -
v_gene: TRBV6-5
abundance: -
CDR3aa: CASRERPGGPDTQYF
CDR3nt: TGTGCCAGCAGAGAGAGGCCTGGGGGCCCAGATACGCAGTATTTT

j_gene: TRBJ2-1
d_gene: TRBD2
v_gene: TRBV12-5
abundance: -
CDR3aa: CASGSLSGGASSYNEQFF
CDR3nt: TGTGCTAGTGGTTCCCTAAGCGGGGGGGCCAGTTCCTACAATGAGCAGTTCTTC

j_gene: TRBJ1-1
d_gene: -
v_gene: TRBV29-1
abundance: -
CDR3aa: CSVGRGGGEGTEAFF
CDR3nt: TGCAGCGTTGGAAGGGGCGGAGGGGAGGGGACTGAAGCTTTCTTT

j_gene: TRBJ1-2
d_gene: TRBD1
v_gene: TRBV5-4
abundance: once
CDR3aa: CASSSADRFHGYTF
CDR3nt: TGTGCCAGCAGCTCCGCGGACAGGTTTCATGGCTACACCTTC

j_gene: TRBJ1-1
d_gene: -
v_gene: TRBV5-1
abundance: -
CDR3aa: CASSLGLTNTEAFF
CDR3nt: TGCGCCAGCAGCTTGGGACTCACGAACACTGAAGCTTTCTTT

j_gene: TRBJ2-1
d_gene: TRBD1
v_gene: TRBV7-8
abundance: -
CDR3aa: CASRRQGEYNEQFF
CDR3nt: TGTGCCAGCAGAAGACAGGGGGAATACAATGAGCAGTTCTTC

j_gene: TRBJ1-4
d_gene: TRBD1
v_gene: TRBV5-1
abundance: few
CDR3aa: CASSWGDRLTTNEKLFF
CDR3nt: TGCGCCAGCAGCTGGGGGGACAGGCTTACAACTAATGAAAAACTGTTTTTT

j_gene: TRBJ2-6
d_gene: TRBD1
v_gene: TRBV6-5
abundance: -
CDR3aa: CASRTGGSGANVLTF
CDR3nt: TGTGCCAGCAGGACAGGGGGCTCTGGGGCCAACGTCCTGACTTTC